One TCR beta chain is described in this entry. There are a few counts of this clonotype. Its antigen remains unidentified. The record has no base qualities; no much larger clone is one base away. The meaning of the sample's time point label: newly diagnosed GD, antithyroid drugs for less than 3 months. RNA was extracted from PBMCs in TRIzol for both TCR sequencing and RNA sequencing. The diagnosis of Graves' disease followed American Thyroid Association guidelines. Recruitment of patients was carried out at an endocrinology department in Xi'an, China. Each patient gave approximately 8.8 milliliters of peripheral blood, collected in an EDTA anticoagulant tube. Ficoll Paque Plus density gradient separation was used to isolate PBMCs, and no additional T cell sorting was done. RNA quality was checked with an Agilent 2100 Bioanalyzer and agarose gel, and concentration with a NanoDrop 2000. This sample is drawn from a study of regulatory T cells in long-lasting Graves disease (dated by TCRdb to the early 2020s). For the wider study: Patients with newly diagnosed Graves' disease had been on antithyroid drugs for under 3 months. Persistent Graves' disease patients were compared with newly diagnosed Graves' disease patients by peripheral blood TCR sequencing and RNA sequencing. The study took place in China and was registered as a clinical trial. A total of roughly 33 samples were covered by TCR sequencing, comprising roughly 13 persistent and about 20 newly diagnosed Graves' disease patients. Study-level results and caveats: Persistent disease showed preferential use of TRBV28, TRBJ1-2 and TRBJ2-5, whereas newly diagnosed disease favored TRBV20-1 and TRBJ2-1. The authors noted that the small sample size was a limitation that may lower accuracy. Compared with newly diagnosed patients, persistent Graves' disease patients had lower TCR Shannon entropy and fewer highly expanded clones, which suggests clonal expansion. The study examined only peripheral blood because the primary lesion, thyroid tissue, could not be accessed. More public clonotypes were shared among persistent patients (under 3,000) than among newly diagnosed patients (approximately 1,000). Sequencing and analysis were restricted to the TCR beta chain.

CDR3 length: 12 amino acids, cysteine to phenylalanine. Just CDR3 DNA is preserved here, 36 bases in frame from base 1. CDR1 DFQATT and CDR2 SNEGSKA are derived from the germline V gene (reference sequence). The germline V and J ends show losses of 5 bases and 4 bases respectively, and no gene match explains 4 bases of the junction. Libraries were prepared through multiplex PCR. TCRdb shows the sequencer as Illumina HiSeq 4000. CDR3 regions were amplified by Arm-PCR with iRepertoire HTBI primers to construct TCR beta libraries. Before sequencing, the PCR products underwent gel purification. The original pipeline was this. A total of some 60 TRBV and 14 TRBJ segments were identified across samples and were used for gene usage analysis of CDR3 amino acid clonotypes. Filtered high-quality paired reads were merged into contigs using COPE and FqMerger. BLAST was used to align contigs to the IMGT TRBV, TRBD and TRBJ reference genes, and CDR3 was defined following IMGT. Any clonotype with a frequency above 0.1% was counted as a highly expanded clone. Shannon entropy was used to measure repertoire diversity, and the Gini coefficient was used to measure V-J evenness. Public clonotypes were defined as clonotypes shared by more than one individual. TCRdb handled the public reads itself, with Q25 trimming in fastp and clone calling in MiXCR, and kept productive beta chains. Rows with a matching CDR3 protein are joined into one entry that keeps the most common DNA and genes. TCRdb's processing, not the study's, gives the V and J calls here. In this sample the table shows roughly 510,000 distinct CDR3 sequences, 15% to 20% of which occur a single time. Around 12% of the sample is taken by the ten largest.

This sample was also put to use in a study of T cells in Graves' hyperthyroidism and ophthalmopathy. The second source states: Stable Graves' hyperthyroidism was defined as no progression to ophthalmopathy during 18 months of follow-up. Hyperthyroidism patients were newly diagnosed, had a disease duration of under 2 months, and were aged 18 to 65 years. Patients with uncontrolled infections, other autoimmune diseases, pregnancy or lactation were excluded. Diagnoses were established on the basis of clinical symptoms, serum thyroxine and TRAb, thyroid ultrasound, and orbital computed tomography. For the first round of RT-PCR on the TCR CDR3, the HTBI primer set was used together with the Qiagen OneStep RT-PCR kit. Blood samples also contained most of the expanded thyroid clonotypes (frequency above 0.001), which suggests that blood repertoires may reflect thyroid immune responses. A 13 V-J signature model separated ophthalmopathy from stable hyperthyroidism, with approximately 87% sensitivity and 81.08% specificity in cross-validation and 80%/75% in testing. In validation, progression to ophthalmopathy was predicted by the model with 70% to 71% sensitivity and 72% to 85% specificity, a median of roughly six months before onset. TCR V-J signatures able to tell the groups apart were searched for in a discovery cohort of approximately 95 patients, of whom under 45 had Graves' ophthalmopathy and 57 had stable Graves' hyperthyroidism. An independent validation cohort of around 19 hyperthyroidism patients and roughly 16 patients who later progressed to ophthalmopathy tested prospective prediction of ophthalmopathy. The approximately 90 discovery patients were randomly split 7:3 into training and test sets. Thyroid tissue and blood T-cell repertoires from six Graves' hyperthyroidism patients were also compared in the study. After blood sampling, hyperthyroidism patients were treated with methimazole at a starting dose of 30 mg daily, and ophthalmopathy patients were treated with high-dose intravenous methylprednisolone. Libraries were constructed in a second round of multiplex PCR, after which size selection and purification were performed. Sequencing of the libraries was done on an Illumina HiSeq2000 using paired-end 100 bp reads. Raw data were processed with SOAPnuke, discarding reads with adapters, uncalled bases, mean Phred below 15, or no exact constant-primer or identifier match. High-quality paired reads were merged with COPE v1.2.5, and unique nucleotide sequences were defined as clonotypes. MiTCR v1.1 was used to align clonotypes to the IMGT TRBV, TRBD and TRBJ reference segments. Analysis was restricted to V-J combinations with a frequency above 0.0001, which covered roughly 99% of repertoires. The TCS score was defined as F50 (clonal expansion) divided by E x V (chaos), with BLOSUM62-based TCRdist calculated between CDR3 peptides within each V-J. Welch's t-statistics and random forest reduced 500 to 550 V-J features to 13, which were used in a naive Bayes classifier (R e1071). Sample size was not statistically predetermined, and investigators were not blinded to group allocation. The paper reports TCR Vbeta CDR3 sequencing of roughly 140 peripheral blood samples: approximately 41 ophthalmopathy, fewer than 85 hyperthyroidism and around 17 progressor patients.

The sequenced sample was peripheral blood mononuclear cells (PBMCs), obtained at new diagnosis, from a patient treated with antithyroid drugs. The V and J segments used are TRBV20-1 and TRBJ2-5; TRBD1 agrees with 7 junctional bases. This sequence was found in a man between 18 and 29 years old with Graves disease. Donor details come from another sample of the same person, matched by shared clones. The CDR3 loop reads CSAVQGRETQYF. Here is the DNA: TGCAGTGCTGTACAGGGGAGAGAGACCCAGTACTTC.